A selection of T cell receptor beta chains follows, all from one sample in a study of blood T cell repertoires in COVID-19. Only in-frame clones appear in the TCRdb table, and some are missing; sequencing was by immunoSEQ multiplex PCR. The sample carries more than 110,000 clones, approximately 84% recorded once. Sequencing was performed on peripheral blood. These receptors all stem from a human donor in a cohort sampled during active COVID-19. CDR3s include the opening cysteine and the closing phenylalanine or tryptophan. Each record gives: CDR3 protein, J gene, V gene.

cdr3_aa: CSVGRSYNEQFF
j_call: TRBJ2-1
v_call: TRBV29-1

cdr3_aa: CAISGASGGAEETQYF
j_call: TRBJ2-5
v_call: TRBV10-3

cdr3_aa: CASTGAYYEQYF
j_call: TRBJ2-7
v_call: TRBV25-1

cdr3_aa: CASSLVSGSNQPQHF
j_call: TRBJ1-5
v_call: TRBV7-2

cdr3_aa: CASSVLASSGELFF
j_call: TRBJ2-2
v_call: TRBV5-1

cdr3_aa: CASRPRQDSYEQYF
j_call: TRBJ2-7
v_call: TRBV3-1/TRBV3-2

cdr3_aa: CASSYTGLAGTLNTGELFF
j_call: TRBJ2-2
v_call: TRBV7-6

cdr3_aa: CASSLGGTEGTQYF
j_call: TRBJ2-3
v_call: TRBV7-3

cdr3_aa: CASSPPGQGAPSQTQYF
j_call: TRBJ2-5
v_call: TRBV6-2/TRBV6-3

cdr3_aa: CASSGGGSGELFF
j_call: TRBJ2-2
v_call: TRBV7-2